This TCR beta chain originates from a study of prognosis after radiotherapy for stage I lung cancer. Genomic DNA was the source, and TCR beta CDR3 was amplified from it by two-round multiplex PCR. It was primers specific to each TRBV and TRBJ gene that first-round PCR used. TCRdb called the multiplex PCR reads again in MiXCR, with one record for every CDR3 protein. The sample shows approximately 17,000 distinct CDR3 sequences, 29% of them seen only once. The V and J ends lost 3 bases and 4 bases, in that order; junction bases with no gene match: 3. There are 14 residues in the CDR3. Germline-derived CDR1 and CDR2 are SGHAT and FQNNGV. The table lists this clonotype with many counts. Its specificity is unknown. General study results and limits: With medians of about 10,000 versus 6,900, unique TCR clone counts fell after stereotactic body radiation therapy. Patients who developed distant metastases had lower Shannon entropy after stereotactic body radiation therapy. TRBV and TRBJ gene usage reportedly differed between patients with and without metastases.

This chain joins TRBV11-2 and TRBJ2-1, with 7 positions matching TRBD1. The clonotype was recovered from a donor over 45 with non-small cell lung cancer. This specimen consisted of PBMCs, obtained before or after stereotactic body radiation therapy (not recorded which). The CDR3 is CASSFRGSYNEQFF. CDR3 nucleotide sequence: TGTGCCAGCAGCTTCAGGGGGAGTTACAATGAGCAGTTCTTC.